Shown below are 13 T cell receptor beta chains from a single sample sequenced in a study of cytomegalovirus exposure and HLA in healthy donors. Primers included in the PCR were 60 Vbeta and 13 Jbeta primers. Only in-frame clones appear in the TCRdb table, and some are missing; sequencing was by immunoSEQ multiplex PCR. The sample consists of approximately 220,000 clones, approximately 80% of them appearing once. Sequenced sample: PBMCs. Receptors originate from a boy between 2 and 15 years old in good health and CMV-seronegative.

The CDR3 coding sequence is TGCAGCGTTGAACGGCTAGCGGGGTCCGACAATGAGCAGTTCTTC. Residues: CSVERLAGSDNEQFF. The gene calls are TRBV29-1 and TRBJ2-1, with TRBD2 matching over 9 bases. CDR1 SQVTM and CDR2 ANQGSEA come from the germline V gene. The CDR3 is 15 residues long. V dropped 2 bases and J dropped 5; count of bases not matched to a gene: 7.

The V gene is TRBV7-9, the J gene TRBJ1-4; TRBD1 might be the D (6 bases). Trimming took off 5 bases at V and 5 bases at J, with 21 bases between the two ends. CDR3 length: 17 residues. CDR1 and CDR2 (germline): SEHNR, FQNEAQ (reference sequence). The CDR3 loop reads CASSPLRVAGANEKLFF. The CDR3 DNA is TGTGCCAGCAGCCCCCTCAGGGTGGCGGGGGCGAATGAAAAACTGTTTTTT.

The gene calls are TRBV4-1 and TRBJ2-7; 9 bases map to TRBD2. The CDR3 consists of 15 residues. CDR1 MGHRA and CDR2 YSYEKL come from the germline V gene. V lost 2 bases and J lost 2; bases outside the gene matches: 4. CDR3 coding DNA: TGCGCCAGCAGCCAACAGCGGGGGGAACCCTACGAGCAGTACTTC. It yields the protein CASSQQRGEPYEQYF.

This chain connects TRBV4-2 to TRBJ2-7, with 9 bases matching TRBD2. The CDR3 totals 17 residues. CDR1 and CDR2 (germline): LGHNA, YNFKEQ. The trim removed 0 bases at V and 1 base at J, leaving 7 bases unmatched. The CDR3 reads CASSQEVAGVGSYEQYF. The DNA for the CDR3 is TGTGCCAGCAGCCAAGAAGTAGCGGGAGTAGGGTCCTACGAGCAGTACTTC.

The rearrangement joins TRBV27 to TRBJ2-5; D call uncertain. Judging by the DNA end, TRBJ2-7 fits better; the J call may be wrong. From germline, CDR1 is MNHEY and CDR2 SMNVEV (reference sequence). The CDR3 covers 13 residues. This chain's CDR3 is CASSLGYSYEQYF. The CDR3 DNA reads TGTGCCAGCAGTTTGGGCTACAGCTACGAGCAGTACTTC.

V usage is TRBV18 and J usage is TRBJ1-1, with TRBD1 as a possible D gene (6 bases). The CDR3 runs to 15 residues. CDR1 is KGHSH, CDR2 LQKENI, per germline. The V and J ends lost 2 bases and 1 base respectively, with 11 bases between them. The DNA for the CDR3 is TGTGCCAGCTCACCAGATTCAGGGGAGAACACTGAAGCTTTCTTT. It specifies CASSPDSGENTEAFF.

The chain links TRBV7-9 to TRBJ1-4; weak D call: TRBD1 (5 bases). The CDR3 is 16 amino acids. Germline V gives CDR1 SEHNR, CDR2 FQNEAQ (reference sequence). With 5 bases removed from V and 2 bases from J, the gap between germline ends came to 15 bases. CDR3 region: CASSTHQGWTNEKLFF. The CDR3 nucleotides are TGTGCCAGCAGCACCCACCAGGGATGGACTAATGAAAAACTGTTTTTT.

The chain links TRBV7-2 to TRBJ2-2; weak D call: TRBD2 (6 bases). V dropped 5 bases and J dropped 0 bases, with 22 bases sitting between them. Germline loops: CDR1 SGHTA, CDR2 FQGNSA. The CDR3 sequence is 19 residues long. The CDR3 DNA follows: TGTGCCAGCAGCACTAGCCCCCCCTCAATTCTAGCGAACACCGGGGAGCTGTTTTTT. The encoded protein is CASSTSPPSILANTGELFF.

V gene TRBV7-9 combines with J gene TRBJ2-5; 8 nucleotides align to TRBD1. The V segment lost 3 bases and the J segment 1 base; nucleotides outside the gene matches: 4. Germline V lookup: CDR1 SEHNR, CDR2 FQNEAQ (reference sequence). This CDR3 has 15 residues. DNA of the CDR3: TGTGCCAGCAGCTTCTACAGGGGGTCCCAAGAGACCCAGTACTTC. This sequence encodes CASSFYRGSQETQYF.

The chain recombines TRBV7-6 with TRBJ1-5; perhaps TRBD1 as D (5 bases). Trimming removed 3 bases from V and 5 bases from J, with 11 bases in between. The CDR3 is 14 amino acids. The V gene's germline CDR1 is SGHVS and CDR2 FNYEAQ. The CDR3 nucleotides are TGTGCCAGCAGCTTGGGGGGGGGAGATCAGCCCCAGCATTTT. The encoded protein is CASSLGGGDQPQHF.

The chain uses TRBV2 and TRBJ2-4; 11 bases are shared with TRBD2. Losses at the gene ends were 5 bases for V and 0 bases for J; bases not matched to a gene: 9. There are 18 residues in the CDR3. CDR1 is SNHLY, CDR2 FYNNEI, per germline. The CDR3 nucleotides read TGTGCCAGCAGTACCGGGACTAGCGGCTTAATAGCCAAAAACATTCAGTACTTC. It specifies CASSTGTSGLIAKNIQYF.

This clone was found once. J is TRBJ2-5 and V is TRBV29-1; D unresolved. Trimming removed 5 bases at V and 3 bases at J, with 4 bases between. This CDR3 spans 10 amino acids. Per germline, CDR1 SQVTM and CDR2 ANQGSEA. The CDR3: CSVSEETQYF. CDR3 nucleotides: TGCAGCGTTTCGGAAGAGACCCAGTACTTC.

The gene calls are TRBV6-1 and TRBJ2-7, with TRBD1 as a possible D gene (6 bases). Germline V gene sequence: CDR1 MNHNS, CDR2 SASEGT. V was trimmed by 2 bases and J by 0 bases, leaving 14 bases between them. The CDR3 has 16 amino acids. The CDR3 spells CASSEREQGDSYEQYF. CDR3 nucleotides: TGTGCCAGCAGTGAAAGAGAACAGGGCGACTCCTACGAGCAGTACTTC.